This T cell receptor beta chain derives from a study of blood T cell repertoires in COVID-19 (dated by TCRdb to about 2020). Study-wide context: The collaborator samples originated in the United States, Italy and Spain and spanned the acute and convalescent phases of COVID-19. The prospective study material was composed of cDNA or gDNA derived from T cells, B-cell-depleted T cells, or PBMCs. Subjects who had been exposed to COVID-19, were actively infected with it, or had recovered from it provided the deeply sampled blood TCRbeta repertoires that made up the dataset. A freely available public database, intended as a resource for researchers studying the immune response to SARS-CoV-2, is where the repertoires were released. Samples were obtained from the ongoing ImmuneRACE study (first 160 participants) and from over 1,000 subjects provided by 6 global collaborators. A de-identified subject ID, COVID-19 status, age in years and sex were almost always included in the sample metadata. HLA class I and class II types, where available, came from metadata supplied by the sample provider rather than from assay-based typing. What the study reported, not specific to this receptor: The amount of clinical and demographic metadata varied by source and participant and was provided uncurated.

With respect to this clone: This clone's antigen is unknown. Base qualities are not at hand, and no much larger clone is one base apart.

Collaborating institutions collected whole blood in K2EDTA tubes following their own protocols. For TCRbeta analysis, collaborator samples were shipped as frozen whole blood, as isolated PBMCs, or as DNA extracted from either sample type. Compared with germline, V lacks 4 bases and J lacks 6 bases; bases without a gene match: 8. The cysteine opens and the phenylalanine closes a CDR3 of 17 amino acids. Kept here is only the CDR3 DNA, which spans 51 bases and is read in frame from base 1. Looking up the germline V gene (reference sequence) yields CDR1 SGHNT and CDR2 YYREEE. TCRbeta CDR3 regions were amplified from genomic DNA by means of the immunoSEQ Assay, a bias-controlled multiplex PCR. Per the source publication's procedure: Within the assay, amplification of reference gene primers was used to estimate how many nucleated cells each sample contained. To quantify the absolute abundance of each unique TCRbeta CDR3 rearrangement, sequence reads were collapsed and filtered. Productive Simpson clonality was computed per sample as the square root of Simpson's diversity index over productive rearrangements. TCRdb stores this immuneACCESS table with in-frame sequences only. Part of the clones is absent; in the studies checked, under half of the shortfall reflects unresolved V genes, and no reason is known for the rest. That table furnishes V, J and clone size, whereas the DNA furnished D and trimming. Across this sample there are some 170,000 clones, with more than 80% seen only once. The ten largest clones add up to 9.5% to 13% of the sample.

This receptor was taken from a human donor in a cohort sampled during active COVID-19. Source material: peripheral blood. The receptor chain draws on TRBV5-4 and TRBJ2-3; TRBD2 agrees with 16 junctional bases. The nucleotide sequence is given as TGTGCCAGCAGCGCGGGGACTAGCGGGAGGGCCGAGGATACGCAGTATTTT. It translates to CASSAGTSGRAEDTQYF.